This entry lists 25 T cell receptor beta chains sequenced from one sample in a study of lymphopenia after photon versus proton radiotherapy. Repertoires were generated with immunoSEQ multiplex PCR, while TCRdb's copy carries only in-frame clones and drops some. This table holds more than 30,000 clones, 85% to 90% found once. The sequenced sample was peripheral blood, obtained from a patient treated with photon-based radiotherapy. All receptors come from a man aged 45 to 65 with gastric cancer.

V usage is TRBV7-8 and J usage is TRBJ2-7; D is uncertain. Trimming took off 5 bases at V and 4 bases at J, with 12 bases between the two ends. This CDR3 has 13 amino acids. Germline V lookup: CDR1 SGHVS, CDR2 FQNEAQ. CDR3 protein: CASSPTTRYEQYF. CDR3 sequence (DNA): TGTGCCAGCAGCCCAACGACAAGATACGAGCAGTACTTC.

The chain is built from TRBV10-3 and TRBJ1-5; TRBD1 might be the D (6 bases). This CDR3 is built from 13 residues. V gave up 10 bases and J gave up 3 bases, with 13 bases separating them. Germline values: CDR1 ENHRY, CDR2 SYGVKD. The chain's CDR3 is CATLQGLNQPQHF. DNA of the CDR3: TGTGCCACCCTACAGGGTCTCAATCAGCCCCAGCATTTT.

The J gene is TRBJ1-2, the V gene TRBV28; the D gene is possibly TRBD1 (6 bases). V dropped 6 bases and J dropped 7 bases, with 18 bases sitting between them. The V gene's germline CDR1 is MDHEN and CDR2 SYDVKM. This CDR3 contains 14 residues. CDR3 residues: CASSRDRPLIGYTF. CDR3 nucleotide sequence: TGTGCCAGCAGCCGCGACAGGCCCTTAATTGGCTACACCTTC.

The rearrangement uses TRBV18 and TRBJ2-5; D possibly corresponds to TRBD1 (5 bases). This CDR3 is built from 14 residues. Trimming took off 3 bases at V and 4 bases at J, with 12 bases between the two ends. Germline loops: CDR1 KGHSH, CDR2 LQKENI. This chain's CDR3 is CASSPMGLGETQYF. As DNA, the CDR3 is TGTGCCAGCTCACCCATGGGGCTCGGAGAGACCCAGTACTTC.

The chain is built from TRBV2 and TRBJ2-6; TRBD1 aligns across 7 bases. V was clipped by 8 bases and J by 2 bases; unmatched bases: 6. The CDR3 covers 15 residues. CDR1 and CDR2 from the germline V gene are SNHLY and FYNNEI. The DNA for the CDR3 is TGTGCCAGCGGTCGACAGGGAACTGGGGCCAACGTCCTGACTTTC. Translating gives CASGRQGTGANVLTF.

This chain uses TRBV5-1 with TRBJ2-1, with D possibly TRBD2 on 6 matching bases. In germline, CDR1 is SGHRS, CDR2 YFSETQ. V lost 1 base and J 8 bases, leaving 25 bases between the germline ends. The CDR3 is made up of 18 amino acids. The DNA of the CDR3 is TGCGCCAGCAGCTTGTTGGGGTTCCGGGGCCCGGGGGTCCATGAGCAGTTCTTC. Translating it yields CASSLLGFRGPGVHEQFF.

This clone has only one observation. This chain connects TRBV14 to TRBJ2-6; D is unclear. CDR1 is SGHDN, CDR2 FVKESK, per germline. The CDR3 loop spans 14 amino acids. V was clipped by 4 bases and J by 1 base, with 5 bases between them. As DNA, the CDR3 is TGTGCCAGCAGCCGCGAGTCTGGGGCCAACGTCCTGACTTTC. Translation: CASSRESGANVLTF.

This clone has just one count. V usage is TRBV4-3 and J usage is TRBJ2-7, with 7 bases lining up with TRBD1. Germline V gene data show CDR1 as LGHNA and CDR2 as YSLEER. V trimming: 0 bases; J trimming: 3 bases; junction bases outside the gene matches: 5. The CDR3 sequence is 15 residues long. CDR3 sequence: CASSQDRDRVYEQYF. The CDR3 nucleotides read TGCGCCAGCAGCCAAGACCGGGACAGAGTCTACGAGCAGTACTTC.

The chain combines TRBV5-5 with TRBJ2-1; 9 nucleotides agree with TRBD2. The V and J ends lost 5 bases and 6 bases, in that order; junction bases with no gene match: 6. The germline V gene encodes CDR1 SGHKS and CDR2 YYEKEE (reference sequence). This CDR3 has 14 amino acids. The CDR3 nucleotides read TGTGCCAGCAGGCGCGGGAGGGCCGTCAATGAGCAGTTCTTC. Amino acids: CASRRGRAVNEQFF. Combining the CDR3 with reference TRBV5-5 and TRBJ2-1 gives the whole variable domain DAGVTQSPTHLIKTRGQQVTLRCSPISGHKSVSWYQQVLGQGPQFIFQYYEKEERGRGNFPDRFSARQFPNYSSELNVNALLLGDSALYLCASRRGRAVNEQFFGPGTRLTVL.

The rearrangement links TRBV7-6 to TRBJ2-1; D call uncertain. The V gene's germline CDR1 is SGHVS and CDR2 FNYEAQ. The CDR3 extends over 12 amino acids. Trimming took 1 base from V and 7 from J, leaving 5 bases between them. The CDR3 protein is CASSLDGNEQFF. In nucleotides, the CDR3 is TGTGCCAGCAGCTTAGACGGGAATGAGCAGTTCTTC.

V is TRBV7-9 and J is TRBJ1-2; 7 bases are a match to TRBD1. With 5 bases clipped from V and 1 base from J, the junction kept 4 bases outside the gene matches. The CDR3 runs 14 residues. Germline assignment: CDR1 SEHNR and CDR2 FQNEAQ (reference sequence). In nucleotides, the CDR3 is TGTGCCAGCAGCCCGGGGACAGTTAACTATGGCTACACCTTC. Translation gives CASSPGTVNYGYTF.

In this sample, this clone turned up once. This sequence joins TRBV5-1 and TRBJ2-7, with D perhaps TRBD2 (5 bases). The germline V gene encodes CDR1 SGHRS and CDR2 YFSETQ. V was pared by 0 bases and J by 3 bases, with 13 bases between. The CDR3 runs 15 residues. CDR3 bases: TGCGCCAGCAGCTTGGAAGGGAGTCCGAACTACGAGCAGTACTTC. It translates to CASSLEGSPNYEQYF.

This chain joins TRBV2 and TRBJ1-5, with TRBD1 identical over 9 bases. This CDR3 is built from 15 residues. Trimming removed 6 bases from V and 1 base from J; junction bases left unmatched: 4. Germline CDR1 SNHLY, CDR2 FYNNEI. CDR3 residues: CASRIQGASNQPQHF. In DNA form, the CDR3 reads TGTGCCAGCAGGATACAGGGGGCGAGCAATCAGCCCCAGCATTTT.

The CDR3 region is CSGSRGSKTQYF. The CDR3 DNA sequence: TGCAGCGGCTCCAGGGGTTCGAAGACCCAGTACTTC. The chain joins TRBV29-1 to TRBJ2-5, with D possibly matching TRBD1 (6 bases). Germline V lookup: CDR1 SQVTM, CDR2 ANQGSEA. The ends were cut back, 7 bases at V and 6 bases at J, with 15 bases in the middle. The CDR3 spans 12 residues.

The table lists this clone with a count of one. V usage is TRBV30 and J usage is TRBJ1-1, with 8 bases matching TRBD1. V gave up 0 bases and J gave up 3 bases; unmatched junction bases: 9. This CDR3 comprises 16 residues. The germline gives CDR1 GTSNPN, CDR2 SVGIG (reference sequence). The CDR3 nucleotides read TGTGCCTGGAGTGTAGGGCGGACAGGGACGCACACTGAAGCTTTCTTT. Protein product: CAWSVGRTGTHTEAFF.

CDR3 nucleotide sequence: TGTGCCAGCAGCTCCGACAGCGGGAGTTACAATGAGCAGTTCTTC. The encoded protein is CASSSDSGSYNEQFF. V usage is TRBV6-1 and J usage is TRBJ2-1, with 8 bases fitting TRBD2. This CDR3 is built from 15 residues. CDR1 is MNHNS, CDR2 SASEGT, per germline. Trimming at V came to 6 bases and at J to 4 bases, leaving 8 bases not matched to a gene.

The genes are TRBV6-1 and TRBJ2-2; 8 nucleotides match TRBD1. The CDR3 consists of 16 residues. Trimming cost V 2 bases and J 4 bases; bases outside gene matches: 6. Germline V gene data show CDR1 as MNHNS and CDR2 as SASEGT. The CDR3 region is CASSESLDRATGELFF. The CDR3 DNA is TGTGCCAGCAGTGAATCCCTGGACAGGGCCACCGGGGAGCTGTTTTTT.

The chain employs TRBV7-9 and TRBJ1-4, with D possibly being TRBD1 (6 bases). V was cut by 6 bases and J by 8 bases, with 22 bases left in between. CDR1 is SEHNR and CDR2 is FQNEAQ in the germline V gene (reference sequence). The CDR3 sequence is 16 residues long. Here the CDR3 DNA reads TGTGCCAGCAGTCCCAAGGGGGACACGCAGGGGGAAAAACTGTTTTTT. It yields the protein CASSPKGDTQGEKLFF.

Here the CDR3 reads CASSPPSDTYNEQFF. The CDR3 DNA reads as TGCGCCAGCAGCCCCCCTAGCGACACCTACAATGAGCAGTTCTTC. This chain links TRBV4-1 with TRBJ2-1; tentative D call: TRBD2 (6 bases). The CDR3 is 15 residues long. Germline assignment: CDR1 MGHRA and CDR2 YSYEKL. Trimming took 4 bases from V and 2 from J, leaving 12 bases between them.

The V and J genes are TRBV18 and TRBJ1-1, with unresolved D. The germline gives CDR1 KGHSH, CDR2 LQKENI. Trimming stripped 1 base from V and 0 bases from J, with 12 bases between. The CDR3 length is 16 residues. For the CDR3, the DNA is TGTGCCAGCTCACCACTTACGGAACCGTTGAACACTGAAGCTTTCTTT. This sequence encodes CASSPLTEPLNTEAFF.

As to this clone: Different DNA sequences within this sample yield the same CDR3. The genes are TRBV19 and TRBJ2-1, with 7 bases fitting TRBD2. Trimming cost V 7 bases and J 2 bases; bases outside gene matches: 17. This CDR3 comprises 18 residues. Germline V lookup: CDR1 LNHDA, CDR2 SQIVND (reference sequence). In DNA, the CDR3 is TGTGCCAGTACCGACATTTGGACTAGTGGGAGGGCCTACAATGAGCAGTTCTTC. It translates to CASTDIWTSGRAYNEQFF.

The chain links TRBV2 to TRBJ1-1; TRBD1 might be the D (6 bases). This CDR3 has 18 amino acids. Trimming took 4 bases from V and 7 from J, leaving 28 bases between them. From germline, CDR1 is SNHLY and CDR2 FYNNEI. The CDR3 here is CASSGGFGRGRVRSEAFF. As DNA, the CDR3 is TGTGCCAGCAGTGGGGGCTTTGGCAGGGGCCGTGTACGGAGTGAAGCTTTCTTT.

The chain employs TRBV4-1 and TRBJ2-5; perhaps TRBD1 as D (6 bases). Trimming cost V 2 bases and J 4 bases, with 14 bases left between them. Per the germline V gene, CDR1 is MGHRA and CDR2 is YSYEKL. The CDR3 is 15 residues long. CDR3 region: CASSQQSDRSETQYF. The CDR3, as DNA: TGCGCCAGCAGCCAACAGTCCGACAGGTCAGAGACCCAGTACTTC.

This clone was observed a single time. The CDR3 nucleotides are TGCGCCAGCAGCCAGTTGCAGGGGGCCCGAGAGACCCAGTACTTC. It specifies CASSQLQGARETQYF. The rearrangement joins TRBV4-1 to TRBJ2-5; 8 bases map to TRBD1. Germline CDR1 and CDR2: MGHRA and YSYEKL. The length of the CDR3 is 15 residues. J was trimmed by 4 bases and V by 3 bases; bases with no gene match: 7.

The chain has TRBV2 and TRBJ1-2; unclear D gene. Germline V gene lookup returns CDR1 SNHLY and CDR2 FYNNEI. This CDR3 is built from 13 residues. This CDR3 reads CASERLSNYGYTF. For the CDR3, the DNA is TGTGCTTCAGAGAGGTTATCAAACTATGGCTACACCTTC.